The sample holds a few counts of the clone carrying this T cell receptor beta chain. The data stem from a study of cytomegalovirus exposure and HLA in healthy donors. 60 Vbeta and 13 Jbeta primers were used in PCR. As originally analysed: Later, tens of millions of unique TCR beta chains were counted in an analysis, and some 9.9 million of them were shared. Only in-frame clones appear in the TCRdb table, and some are missing; sequencing was by immunoSEQ multiplex PCR. D and trimming come from the DNA, and the V and J calls and clone size come from that table. The sample has approximately 120,000 clones; roughly 66% are singletons. The ends were cut back, 3 bases at V and 2 bases at J, with 9 bases in the middle. From germline, CDR1 is WSHSY and CDR2 SAAADI. The CDR3 runs to 14 residues.

The chain uses TRBV10-2 and TRBJ2-3, with no clear D. Sequenced material: PBMCs. The sequence was collected from a man aged 55 to 70 in good health and CMV-seropositive. CDR3 DNA sequence: TGCGCCAGCAGTGAAACCTACCTCACAGATACGCAGTATTTT. This codes for CASSETYLTDTQYF.